The clone carrying this TCR beta chain was seen more than once but under ten times. This record belongs to a study of cytomegalovirus exposure and HLA in healthy donors. Germline CDR1 is SGHTA and CDR2 is FQGNSA. Trimming cost V 2 bases and J 0 bases, with 13 bases left between them. The CDR3 has 16 residues. 60 Vbeta and 13 Jbeta primers were used in PCR. Repertoires were generated with immunoSEQ multiplex PCR, while TCRdb's copy carries only in-frame clones and drops some. The data contain about 120,000 clones, roughly 9% of them singletons. This receptor was identified in a man in his thirties or forties in good health and CMV-seronegative. This sequence joins TRBV7-2 and TRBJ1-1; D gene unclear. The sequenced material came from PBMCs. The CDR3 loop reads CASSLWAMSLNTEAFF. The CDR3 DNA follows: TGTGCCAGCAGCTTATGGGCGATGAGTTTGAACACTGAAGCTTTCTTT.